This T cell receptor (beta chain) is drawn from a study of shared T cell receptors in the human thymus. The data were produced by immunoSEQ multiplex PCR, yet TCRdb's version contains in-frame clones alone and is incomplete. In the table there are hundreds of thousands of clones, approximately 89% of which are singletons. Germline loops: CDR1 LGHNA, CDR2 YSLEER. The CDR3 totals 18 residues. V lost 0 bases, J lost 9 bases, and 17 bases stayed unmatched. A single count supports this clone. These data also featured in a second study, about human thymus T cells. That paper states: Resections removed during corrective heart surgery provided the thymus tissue used. Thymic repertoires overlap heavily among unrelated individuals, related research has reported.

This chain joins TRBV4-3 and TRBJ2-4, with 7 nucleotides matching TRBD1. The source of this sequence is a boy younger than two with a congenital heart defect. Specimen: thymocytes. Here the CDR3 DNA reads TGCGCCAGCAGCCAAGATCGGCGGCCCTTTGTCAGGGGGATCATTCAGTACTTC. It codes for CASSQDRRPFVRGIIQYF.